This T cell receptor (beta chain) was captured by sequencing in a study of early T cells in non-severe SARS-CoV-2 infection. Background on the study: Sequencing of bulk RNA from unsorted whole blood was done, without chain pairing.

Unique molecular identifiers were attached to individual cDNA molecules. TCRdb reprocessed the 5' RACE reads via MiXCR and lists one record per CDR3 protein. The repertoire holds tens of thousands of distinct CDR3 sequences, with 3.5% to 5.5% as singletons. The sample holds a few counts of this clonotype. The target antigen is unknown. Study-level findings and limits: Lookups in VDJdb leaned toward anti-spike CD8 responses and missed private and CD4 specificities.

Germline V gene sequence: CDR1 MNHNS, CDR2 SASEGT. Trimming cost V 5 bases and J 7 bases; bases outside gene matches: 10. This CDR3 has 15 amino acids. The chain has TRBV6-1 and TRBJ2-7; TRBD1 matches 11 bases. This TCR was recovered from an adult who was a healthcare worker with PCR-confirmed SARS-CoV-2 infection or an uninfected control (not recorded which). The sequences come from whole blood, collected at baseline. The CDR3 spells CASSSAGQGAGEQYF. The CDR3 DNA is TGTGCCAGCAGTTCAGCCGGACAGGGGGCGGGGGAGCAGTACTTC.